Listed here are 25 T cell receptor beta chains from one sample, sequenced in a study of shared clonotypes between healthy human individuals. Here immunoSEQ multiplex PCR was the method, and the copy in TCRdb shows in-frame clones only, minus some. Of under 650,000 clones in the sample, almost 97% were seen once. The source material was naive CD4+ T cells sorted from blood. The subset denotes: CD45RA+ positively selected. These TCRs come from a woman aged 25 to 39 in good health.

The V call is TRBV28, the J call TRBJ1-5, with a weak D call TRBD1 (6 bases). Trimming cost V 4 bases and J 3 bases, with 7 bases left between them. This CDR3 has 13 residues. CDR1 and CDR2 (germline): MDHEN, SYDVKM. The CDR3 DNA sequence: TGTGCCAGCAGTTGGACAGACAATCAGCCCCAGCATTTT. Residues: CASSWTDNQPQHF.

The chain employs TRBV23-1 and TRBJ2-7; 14 nucleotides align to TRBD2. TRBV23-1 falls under the ORF class, with uncertain function. The CDR3 contains 17 residues. The junction had 14 bases not matched to a gene; V was cut back by 10 bases and J by 3 bases. The CDR3 coding sequence is TGCGCCACTTCCCAGAGGACTAGCGGGAGGTCCGGCTACGAGCAGTACTTC. Its protein product is CATSQRTSGRSGYEQYF.

This clone was counted between two and nine times. J is TRBJ1-2 and V is TRBV20-1; D ambiguous. CDR1 and CDR2 from the germline V gene are DFQATT and SNEGSKA (reference sequence). The CDR3 is 11 amino acids. V was shortened by 1 base and J by 8 bases, with 8 bases between the two germline ends. CDR3 in amino acids: CSARAQNGYTF. The CDR3 DNA follows: TGCAGTGCTAGAGCACAGAACGGCTACACCTTC.

This clone came up once. The chain carries TRBV6-1 and TRBJ1-2, with a tentative D call TRBD1 (5 bases). The CDR3 is 13 amino acids. Looked up from germline, CDR1 is MNHNS and CDR2 is SASEGT. The germline V and J ends were trimmed by 4 bases and 5 bases, with 11 bases remaining between them. The chain's CDR3 is CASSAQGEYGYTF. The CDR3 DNA reads TGTGCCAGCAGTGCGCAGGGAGAATATGGCTACACCTTC.

This sequence joins TRBV18 and TRBJ2-5, with TRBD1 matching 11 bases. Unmatched junction bases numbered 3, after V lost 2 bases and J lost 1 base. This CDR3 comprises 16 residues. CDR1 and CDR2 from the germline V gene are KGHSH and LQKENI. CDR3 sequence (DNA): TGTGCCAGCTCACCAATCGGGACAGGGGGCCAAGAGACCCAGTACTTC. Residues: CASSPIGTGGQETQYF.

CDR3 protein: CASSLWTSGISHEQFF. CDR3 coding DNA: TGTGCCAGCAGCTTGTGGACTAGCGGGATTAGCCATGAGCAGTTCTTC. This chain uses TRBV11-1 with TRBJ2-1, with 12 positions matching TRBD2. The CDR3 spans 16 residues. Trimming cost V 3 bases and J 8 bases; bases outside gene matches: 8. Germline-derived CDR1 and CDR2 are SGHAT and FQDESV (reference sequence).

The chain recombines TRBV29-1 with TRBJ2-2; 7 bases fit TRBD2. V shed 4 bases and J 1 base; nucleotides not matched to a gene: 12. Germline lookup yields CDR1 SQVTM and CDR2 ANQGSEA. There are 17 residues in the CDR3. CDR3: CSVANRGSGWNTGELFF. The CDR3 region has the DNA TGCAGCGTTGCCAATCGGGGTAGCGGGTGGAACACCGGGGAGCTGTTTTTT.

The CDR3 loop is CASSIRLGNTGELFF. The CDR3 DNA reads as TGTGCCAGTAGTATTCGTCTGGGTAACACCGGGGAGCTGTTTTTT. The gene calls are TRBV19 and TRBJ2-2, with D hard to call. CDR3 length: 15 residues. V shed 3 bases and J shed 2 bases, with 10 bases lying between them. CDR1 is LNHDA, CDR2 SQIVND, per germline (reference sequence). The complete variable domain, with remaining parts taken from reference TRBV19 and TRBJ2-2, reads DGGITQSPKYLFRKEGQNVTLSCEQNLNHDAMYWYRQDPGQGLRLIYYSQIVNDFQKGDIAEGYSVSREKKESFPLTVTSAQKNPTAFYLCASSIRLGNTGELFFGEGSRLTVL.

V is TRBV5-1 and J is TRBJ2-1, with 8 positions matching TRBD2. CDR1 and CDR2 (germline): SGHRS, YFSETQ. This CDR3 has 15 amino acids. The trim removed 0 bases at V and 7 bases at J, leaving 6 bases unmatched. CDR3 bases: TGCGCCAGCAGCTTGGGGCCGGGAGGGCCGAATGAGCAGTTCTTC. This translates into CASSLGPGGPNEQFF.

This sequence joins TRBV5-6 and TRBJ2-3, with TRBD2 identical over 14 bases. Germline CDR1 SGHDT, CDR2 YYEEEE. The ends lost 3 bases at V and 5 bases at J; junction bases unmatched: 2. The CDR3 covers 15 residues. The CDR3 loop reads CASSSGTSGRDTQYF. In DNA, the CDR3 is TGTGCCAGCAGCTCAGGGACTAGCGGGAGAGATACGCAGTATTTT.

V usage is TRBV27 and J usage is TRBJ1-5; D might be TRBD1 (5 bases). Trimming cost V 0 bases and J 6 bases, with 12 bases left between them. The CDR3 contains 15 residues. Germline V CDR1 and CDR2: MNHEY, SMNVEV (reference sequence). The CDR3 region is CASSLSRGAGQPQHF. The CDR3 DNA reads TGTGCCAGCAGTTTATCTCGGGGCGCGGGTCAGCCCCAGCATTTT.

The genes are TRBV5-1 and TRBJ1-3; D may be TRBD1 (5 bases). CDR1 is SGHRS, CDR2 YFSETQ, per germline. V was pared by 0 bases and J by 4 bases, with 8 bases between. This CDR3 has 14 residues. This CDR3 is CASSLEAGGNTIYF. The CDR3 DNA reads as TGCGCCAGCAGCTTGGAGGCAGGGGGAAACACCATATATTTT.

The chain employs TRBV9 and TRBJ2-2, with 11 bases lining up with TRBD2. CDR1 and CDR2 (germline): SGDLS, YYNGEE. Trimming cost V 2 bases and J 6 bases; bases outside gene matches: 6. The CDR3 extends over 16 amino acids. This CDR3 reads CASSVGLAGGAGELFF. For the CDR3, the DNA is TGTGCCAGCAGCGTTGGTTTAGCGGGAGGGGCCGGGGAGCTGTTTTTT.

With regard to this clone: One end of the junction varies from germline; a read error may be responsible. The chain has TRBV7-8 and TRBJ1-3, with D unclear. Germline CDR1 SGHVS, CDR2 FQNEAQ. The CDR3 loop spans 12 amino acids. CDR3 sequence reads: CASSLPGNTIYF. CDR3 nucleotide sequence: TGTGCCAGCAGCTTACCTGGGAACACCATATATTTT.

The gene calls are TRBV7-9 and TRBJ1-2; D not certain. There are 13 residues in the CDR3. The V end lost 9 bases, the J end lost 6 bases, and 17 bases lay between the germline ends. Germline V lookup: CDR1 SEHNR, CDR2 FQNEAQ (reference sequence). The CDR3 DNA reads TGTGCCAGTACTCCACAGCGGGTGGATGGCTACACCTTC. It specifies CASTPQRVDGYTF.

V usage is TRBV2 and J usage is TRBJ2-1; weak D call: TRBD2 (5 bases). The CDR3 has 12 amino acids. The germline CDR1 and CDR2 sequences are SNHLY and FYNNEI. Trimming took 6 bases from V and 10 from J, leaving 13 bases between them. The CDR3 nucleotides are TGTGCCAGCAGCGGGGATTCTAGGGAGCAGTTCTTC. Protein: CASSGDSREQFF. Based on the CDR3 plus reference TRBV2 and TRBJ2-1, the full variable domain is EPEVTQTPSHQVTQMGQEVILRCVPISNHLYFYWYRQILGQKVEFLVSFYNNEISEKSEIFDDQFSVERPDGSNFTLKIRSTKLEDSAMYFCASSGDSREQFFGPGTRLTVL.

This chain links TRBV6-1 with TRBJ1-1; a weak D match, TRBD1 (5 bases). Germline assignment: CDR1 MNHNS and CDR2 SASEGT. The germline V and J ends were trimmed by 5 bases and 1 base, with 11 bases remaining between them. The CDR3 sequence is 14 residues long. The DNA of the CDR3 is TGTGCCAGCAGTCAACAGGTAACGAACACTGAAGCTTTCTTT. It yields the protein CASSQQVTNTEAFF.

This sequence joins TRBV28 and TRBJ1-1; D may be TRBD1 (6 bases). V was pared by 3 bases and J by 10 bases, with 18 bases between. There are 14 residues in the CDR3. Germline assignment: CDR1 MDHEN and CDR2 SYDVKM. CDR3 DNA: TGTGCCAGCAGTTTCGGGGGCTCTGGTACGCGAGCTTTCTTT. Amino acids: CASSFGGSGTRAFF.

This chain links TRBV5-6 with TRBJ2-1; no clear D. From germline, CDR1 is SGHDT and CDR2 YYEEEE. The CDR3 is 13 amino acids. Trimming took 4 bases from V and 6 from J, leaving 11 bases between them. The CDR3 region is CASSPRPINEQFF. The CDR3 DNA follows: TGTGCCAGCAGCCCCCGACCCATCAATGAGCAGTTCTTC.

The chain carries TRBV7-9 and TRBJ2-3; D perhaps matches TRBD2 (6 bases). Looked up from germline, CDR1 is SEHNR and CDR2 is FQNEAQ (reference sequence). Trimming cost V 3 bases and J 6 bases, with 28 bases left between them. The CDR3 runs 19 residues. This chain's CDR3 is CASSLGALRRRERDDTQYF. The CDR3 nucleotides are TGTGCCAGCAGCTTGGGCGCGCTTAGAAGGAGGGAGCGCGACGATACGCAGTATTTT.

V is TRBV28 and J is TRBJ2-5, with 11 bases that match TRBD2. The tail of the sequence fits TRBJ2-7 better, so the J call may be wrong. CDR3 length equals 15 residues. CDR1 MDHEN and CDR2 SYDVKM come from the germline V gene. The CDR3 DNA sequence: TGTGCCAGCAGGCCAACTAGCGGGGGTACCTACGAGCAGTACTTC. The encoded protein is CASRPTSGGTYEQYF.

The V call is TRBV11-2, the J call TRBJ2-1; 13 nucleotides line up with TRBD2. This CDR3 has 19 residues. Trimming removed 2 bases from V and 7 bases from J; junction bases left unmatched: 14. Germline CDR1 is SGHAT and CDR2 is FQNNGV. In DNA form, the CDR3 reads TGTGCCAGCAGCTTAAGCCCCTGGACTAGCGGGAGTCTAAGGAATGAGCAGTTCTTC. It encodes CASSLSPWTSGSLRNEQFF. The variable domain in full, with the rest retrieved from reference TRBV11-2 and TRBJ2-1, is EAGVAQSPRYKIIEKRQSVAFWCNPISGHATLYWYQQILGQGPKLLIQFQNNGVVDDSQLPKDRFSAERLKGVDSTLKIQPAKLEDSAVYLCASSLSPWTSGSLRNEQFFGPGTRLTVL.

The V and J genes are TRBV27 and TRBJ2-7; 9 nucleotides align to TRBD2. Germline V gene lookup returns CDR1 MNHEY and CDR2 SMNVEV (reference sequence). V was clipped by 9 bases and J by 6 bases; unmatched bases: 9. This CDR3 is 13 amino acids long. The CDR3 DNA reads as TGTGCCAGTAAGACTAGCGGAGGCCTCGAGCAGTACTTC. Its protein product is CASKTSGGLEQYF.

J is TRBJ2-1 and V is TRBV19, with D perhaps assigned TRBD1 or TRBD2 (6 bases each). This CDR3 is built from 12 residues. Trimming took 5 bases from V and 9 from J, leaving 11 bases between them. Germline V gene lookup returns CDR1 LNHDA and CDR2 SQIVND (reference sequence). The CDR3 is CASSARGAEQFF. The CDR3 DNA is TGTGCCAGTAGTGCTAGGGGGGCTGAGCAGTTCTTC. The variable domain in full, completed from reference TRBV19 and TRBJ2-1, reads DGGITQSPKYLFRKEGQNVTLSCEQNLNHDAMYWYRQDPGQGLRLIYYSQIVNDFQKGDIAEGYSVSREKKESFPLTVTSAQKNPTAFYLCASSARGAEQFFGPGTRLTVL.

The CDR3, as DNA: TGCGCCAGCAGCCCAAGGGCTGGGACAACGAATTACGAGCAGTACTTC. Translation gives CASSPRAGTTNYEQYF. V gene TRBV4-1 combines with J gene TRBJ2-7; tentatively, D is TRBD1 (6 bases). Looked up from germline, CDR1 is MGHRA and CDR2 is YSYEKL. The CDR3 has 16 amino acids. Trimming took 4 bases from V and 4 from J, leaving 20 bases between them.